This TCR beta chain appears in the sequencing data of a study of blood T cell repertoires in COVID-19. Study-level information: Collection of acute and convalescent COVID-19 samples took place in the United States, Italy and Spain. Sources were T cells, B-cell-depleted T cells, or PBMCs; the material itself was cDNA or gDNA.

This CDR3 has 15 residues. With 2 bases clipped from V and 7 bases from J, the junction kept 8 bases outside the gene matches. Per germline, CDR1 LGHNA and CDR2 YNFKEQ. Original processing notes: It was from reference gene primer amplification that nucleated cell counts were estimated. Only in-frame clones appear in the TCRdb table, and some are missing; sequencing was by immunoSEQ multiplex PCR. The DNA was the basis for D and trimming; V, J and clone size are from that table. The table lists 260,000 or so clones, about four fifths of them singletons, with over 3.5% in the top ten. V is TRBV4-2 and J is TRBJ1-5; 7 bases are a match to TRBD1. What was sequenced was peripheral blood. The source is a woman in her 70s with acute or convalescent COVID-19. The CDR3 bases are TGTGCCAGCAGCCAACTCGACAGGGCAGGGCAGCCCCAGCATTTT. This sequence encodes CASSQLDRAGQPQHF.